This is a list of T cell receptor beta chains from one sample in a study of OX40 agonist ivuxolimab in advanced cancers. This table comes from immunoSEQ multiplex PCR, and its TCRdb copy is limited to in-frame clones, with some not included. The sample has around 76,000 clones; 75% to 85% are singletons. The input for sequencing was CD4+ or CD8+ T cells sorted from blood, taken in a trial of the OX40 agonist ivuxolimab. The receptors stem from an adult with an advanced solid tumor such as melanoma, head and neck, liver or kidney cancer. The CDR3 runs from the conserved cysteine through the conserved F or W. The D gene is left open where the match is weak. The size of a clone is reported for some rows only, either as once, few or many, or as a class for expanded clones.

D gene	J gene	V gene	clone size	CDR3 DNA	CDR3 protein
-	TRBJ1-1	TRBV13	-	TGTGCCAGCAGCGGCCCTTGGGGGGGTGGCGGCACTGAAGCTTTCTTT	CASSGPWGGGGTEAFF
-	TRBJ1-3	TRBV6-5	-	TGTGCCAGCAGTTACTCGAGCGGAAACACCATATATTTT	CASSYSSGNTIYF
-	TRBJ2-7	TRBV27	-	TGTGCCAGCAGTTTAACCCGGGGGGCGCTTTCCGAGCAGTACTTC	CASSLTRGALSEQYF
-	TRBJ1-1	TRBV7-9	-	TGTGCCAGCAGCCCATCCCTGGGCTCGAACACTGAAGCTTTCTTT	CASSPSLGSNTEAFF
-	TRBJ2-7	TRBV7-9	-	TGTGCCAGCAGCTTAGGGGATTCCCGGGCCTTGTCCTACGAGCAGTACTTC	CASSLGDSRALSYEQYF
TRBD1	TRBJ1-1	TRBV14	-	TGTGCCAGCAGCCGAACAGGGGTCACTGAAGCTTTCTTT	CASSRTGVTEAFF
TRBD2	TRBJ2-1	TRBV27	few	TGTGCCAGCAGTTCCTGGCTAGCGGGAGGGGCCTCCTACAATGAGCAGTTCTTC	CASSSWLAGGASYNEQFF
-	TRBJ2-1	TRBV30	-	TGTGCCTGGAGTGGTGGACTCCCCAATGAGCAGTTCTTC	CAWSGGLPNEQFF
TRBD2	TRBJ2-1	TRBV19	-	TGTGCCAGACGACTAGCGGGACCCTACAATGAGCAGTTCTTC	CARRLAGPYNEQFF
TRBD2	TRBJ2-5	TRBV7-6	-	TGTGCCAGCAGCTTCCGAGATTATAGCGGGAGAGAGACCCAGTACTTC	CASSFRDYSGRETQYF
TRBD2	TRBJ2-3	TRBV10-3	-	TGTGCCATCAGTGATTACGGGACTAGCGGCACAGATACGCAGTATTTT	CAISDYGTSGTDTQYF
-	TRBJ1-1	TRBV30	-	TGTGCCTGGAGTGTGAGGGGAGGCACTGAAGCTTTCTTT	CAWSVRGGTEAFF
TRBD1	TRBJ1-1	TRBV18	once	TGTGCCAGCTCACCTGACAGGGGGAACACTGAAGCTTTCTTT	CASSPDRGNTEAFF
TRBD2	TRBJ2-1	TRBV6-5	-	TGTGCCAGCAGTCGGGGGGGGAATGAGCAGTTCTTC	CASSRGGNEQFF
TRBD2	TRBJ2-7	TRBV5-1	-	TGCGCCAGCAGCTTGAGGGCCAGCGGGAGGGCAATCTCTCTCGAGCAGTACTTC	CASSLRASGRAISLEQYF
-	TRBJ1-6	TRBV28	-	TGTGCCAGCACCCTAAGAGGGGATAATTCACCCCTCCACTTT	CASTLRGDNSPLHF
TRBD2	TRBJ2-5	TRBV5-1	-	TGCGCCAGCAGCTGGACTAGCGGGGGGCCCGCGACCCAGTACTTC	CASSWTSGGPATQYF
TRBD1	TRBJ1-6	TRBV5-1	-	TGCGCCAGCAGCCCACGCGGGAGACAGGGCTCCTATAATTCACCCCTCCACTTT	CASSPRGRQGSYNSPLHF
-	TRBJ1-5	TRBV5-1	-	TGCGCCAGCAGCTTACATGGAAATAGCAATCAGCCCCAGCATTTT	CASSLHGNSNQPQHF
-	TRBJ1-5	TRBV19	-	TGTGCCAGTAGTATGCAGGTTAGCAATCAGCCCCAGCATTTT	CASSMQVSNQPQHF
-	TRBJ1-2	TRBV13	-	TGTGCCAGCAGCTTAAACAGGGCCTATGGCTACACCTTC	CASSLNRAYGYTF
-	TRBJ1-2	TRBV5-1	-	TGCGCCAGCAGCTTGGGCACTTCCTGGAGCTACACCTTC	CASSLGTSWSYTF
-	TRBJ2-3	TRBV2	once	TGTGCCAGCGGAAGGGGGGGGGAGTACCTCACAGATACGCAGTATTTT	CASGRGGEYLTDTQYF
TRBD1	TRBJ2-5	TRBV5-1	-	TGCGCCAGCAGCTCTGGACAGGGAGGTGTGCGCCAAGAGACCCAGTACTTC	CASSSGQGGVRQETQYF
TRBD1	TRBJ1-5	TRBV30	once	TGTGCCTGGAGTGTACAGGGGAATCAGCCCCAGCATTTT	CAWSVQGNQPQHF
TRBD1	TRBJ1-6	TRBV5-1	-	TGCGCCAGCAGCCCTCGGGACAGGGTGGCTTCACCCCTCCACTTT	CASSPRDRVASPLHF